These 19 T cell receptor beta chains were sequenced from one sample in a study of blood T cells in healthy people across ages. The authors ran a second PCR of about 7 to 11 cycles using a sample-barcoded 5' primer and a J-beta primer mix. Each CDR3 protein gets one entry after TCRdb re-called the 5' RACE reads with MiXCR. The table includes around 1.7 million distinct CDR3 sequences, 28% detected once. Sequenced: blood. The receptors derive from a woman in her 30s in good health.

The CDR3 sequence is CSASGGKGAGEQFF. CDR3 in DNA: TGCAGTGCCAGTGGGGGGAAGGGGGCCGGTGAGCAGTTCTTC. The genes are TRBV20-1 and TRBJ2-1, with D possibly matching TRBD1 (7 bases). CDR1 is DFQATT, CDR2 SNEGSKA, per germline (reference sequence). The CDR3 runs to 14 residues. V dropped 6 bases and J dropped 9 bases, with 21 bases sitting between them.

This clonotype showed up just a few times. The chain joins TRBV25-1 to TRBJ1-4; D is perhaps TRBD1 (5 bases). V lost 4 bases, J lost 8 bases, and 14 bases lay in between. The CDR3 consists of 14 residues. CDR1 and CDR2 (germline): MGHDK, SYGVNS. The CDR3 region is CASSGRQRREKLFF. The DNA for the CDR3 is TGTGCCAGCAGTGGGCGACAGAGGAGGGAAAAACTGTTTTTT.

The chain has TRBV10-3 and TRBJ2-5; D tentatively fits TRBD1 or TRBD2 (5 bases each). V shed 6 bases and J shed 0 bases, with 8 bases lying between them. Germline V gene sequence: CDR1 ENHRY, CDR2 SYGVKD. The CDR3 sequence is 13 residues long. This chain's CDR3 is CAIRGTHQETQYF. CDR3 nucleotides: TGTGCCATCAGGGGGACCCACCAAGAGACCCAGTACTTC.

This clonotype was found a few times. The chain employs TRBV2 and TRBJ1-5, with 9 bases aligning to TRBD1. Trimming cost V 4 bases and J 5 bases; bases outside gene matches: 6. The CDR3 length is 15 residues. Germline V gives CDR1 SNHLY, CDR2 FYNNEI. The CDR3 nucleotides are TGTGCCAGCAGTGTTAAAACAGGGGGCTATCAGCCCCAGCATTTT. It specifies CASSVKTGGYQPQHF.

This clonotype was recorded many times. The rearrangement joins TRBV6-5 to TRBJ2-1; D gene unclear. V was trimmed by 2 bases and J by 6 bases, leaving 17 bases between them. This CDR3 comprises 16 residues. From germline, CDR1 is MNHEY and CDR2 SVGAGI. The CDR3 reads CASSYHTQGAGNEQFF. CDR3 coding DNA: TGTGCCAGCAGTTACCACACTCAAGGAGCCGGCAATGAGCAGTTCTTC.

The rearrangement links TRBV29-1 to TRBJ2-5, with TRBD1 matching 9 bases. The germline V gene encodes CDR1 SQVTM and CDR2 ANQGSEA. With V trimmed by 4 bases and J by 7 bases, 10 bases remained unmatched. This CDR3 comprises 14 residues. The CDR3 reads CSVGKQGADGTQYF. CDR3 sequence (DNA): TGCAGCGTTGGGAAACAGGGGGCTGATGGGACCCAGTACTTC.

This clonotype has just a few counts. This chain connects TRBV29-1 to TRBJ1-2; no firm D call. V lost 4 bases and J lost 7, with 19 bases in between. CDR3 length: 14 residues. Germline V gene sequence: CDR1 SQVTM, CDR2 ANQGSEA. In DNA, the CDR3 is TGCAGCGTTGGAAGGGCAGGCCCGGCAAGTGGCTACACCTTC. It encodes CSVGRAGPASGYTF.

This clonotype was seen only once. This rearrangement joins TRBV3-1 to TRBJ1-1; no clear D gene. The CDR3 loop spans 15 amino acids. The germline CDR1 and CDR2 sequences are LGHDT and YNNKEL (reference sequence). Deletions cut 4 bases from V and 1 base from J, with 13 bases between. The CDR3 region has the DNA TGTGCCAGCAGCCCCCTGGACGGTTCGAACACTGAAGCTTTCTTT. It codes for CASSPLDGSNTEAFF. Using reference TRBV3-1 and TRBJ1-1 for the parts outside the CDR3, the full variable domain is DTAVSQTPKYLVTQMGNDKSIKCEQNLGHDTMYWYKQDSKKFLKIMFSYNNKELIINETVPNRFSPKSPDKAHLNLHINSLELGDSAVYFCASSPLDGSNTEAFFGQGTRLTVV.

The CDR3 DNA reads TGCGCCAGCAGCTTGGTGGTCCAGTTGCATGGCTACACCTTC. It translates to CASSLVVQLHGYTF. This rearrangement joins TRBV5-1 to TRBJ1-2, with unresolved D. V was pared by 0 bases and J by 6 bases, with 12 bases between. The germline gives CDR1 SGHRS, CDR2 YFSETQ. The CDR3 extends over 14 amino acids.

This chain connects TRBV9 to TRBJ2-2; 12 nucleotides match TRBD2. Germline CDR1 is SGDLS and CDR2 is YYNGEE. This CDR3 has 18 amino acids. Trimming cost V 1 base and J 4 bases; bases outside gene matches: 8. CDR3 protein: CASSVPASGGASTGELFF. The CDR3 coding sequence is TGTGCCAGCAGCGTACCGGCTAGCGGGGGGGCTAGCACCGGGGAGCTGTTTTTT. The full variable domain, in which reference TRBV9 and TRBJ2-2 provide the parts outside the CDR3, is DSGVTQTPKHLITATGQRVTLRCSPRSGDLSVYWYQQSLDQGLQFLIQYYNGEERAKGNILERFSAQQFPDLHSELNLSSLELGDSALYFCASSVPASGGASTGELFFGEGSRLTVL.

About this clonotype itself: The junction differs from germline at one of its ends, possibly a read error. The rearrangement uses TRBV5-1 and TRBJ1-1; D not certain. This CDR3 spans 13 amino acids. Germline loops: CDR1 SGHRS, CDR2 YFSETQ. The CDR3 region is CASSLKGATGAFF. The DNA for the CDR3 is TGCGCCAGCAGCTTAAAGGGCGCCACTGGAGCTTTCTTT.

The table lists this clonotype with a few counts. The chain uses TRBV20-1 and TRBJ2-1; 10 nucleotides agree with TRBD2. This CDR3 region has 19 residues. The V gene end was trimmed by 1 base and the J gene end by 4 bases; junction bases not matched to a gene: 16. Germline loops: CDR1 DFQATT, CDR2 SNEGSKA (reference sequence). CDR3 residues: CSARAQVRTSGRGYNEQFF. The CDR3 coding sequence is TGCAGTGCTAGAGCTCAAGTAAGGACTAGCGGAAGGGGGTACAATGAGCAGTTCTTC.

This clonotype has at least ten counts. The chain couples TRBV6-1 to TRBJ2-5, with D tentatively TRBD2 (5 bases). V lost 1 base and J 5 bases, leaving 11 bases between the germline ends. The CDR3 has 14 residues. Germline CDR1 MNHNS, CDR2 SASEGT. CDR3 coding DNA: TGTGCCAGCAGTGAAGGCCCAACTAGTGAGACCCAGTACTTC. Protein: CASSEGPTSETQYF.

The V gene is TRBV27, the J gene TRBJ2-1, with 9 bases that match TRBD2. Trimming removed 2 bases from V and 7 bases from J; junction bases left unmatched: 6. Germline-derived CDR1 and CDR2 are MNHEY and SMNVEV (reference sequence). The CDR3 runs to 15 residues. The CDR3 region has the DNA TGTGCCAGCAGTTTACAAAGTCTAGCGGGAAATGAGCAGTTCTTC. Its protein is CASSLQSLAGNEQFF.

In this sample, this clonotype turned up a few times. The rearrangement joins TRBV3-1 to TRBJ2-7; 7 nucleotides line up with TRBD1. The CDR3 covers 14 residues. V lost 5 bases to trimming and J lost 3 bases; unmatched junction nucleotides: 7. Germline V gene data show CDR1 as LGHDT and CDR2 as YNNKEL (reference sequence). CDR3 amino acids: CASSWGQRNYEQYF. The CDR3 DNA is TGTGCCAGCAGCTGGGGACAGCGAAACTACGAGCAGTACTTC.

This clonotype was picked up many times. CDR3 sequence reads: CASKGTGHRYEQYF. CDR3 DNA: TGTGCCAGCAAAGGGACAGGGCACCGCTACGAGCAGTACTTC. V gene TRBV27 combines with J gene TRBJ2-7, with 9 bases that match TRBD1. The CDR3 contains 14 residues. Looked up from germline, CDR1 is MNHEY and CDR2 is SMNVEV (reference sequence). The trim removed 7 bases at V and 3 bases at J, leaving 7 bases unmatched.

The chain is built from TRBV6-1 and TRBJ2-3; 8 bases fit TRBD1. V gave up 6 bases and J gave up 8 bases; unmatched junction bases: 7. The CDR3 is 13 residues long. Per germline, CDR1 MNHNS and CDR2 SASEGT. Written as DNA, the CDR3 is TGTGCCAGCAGGGACAGGGCTTTGCGTACGCAGTATTTT. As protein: CASRDRALRTQYF.

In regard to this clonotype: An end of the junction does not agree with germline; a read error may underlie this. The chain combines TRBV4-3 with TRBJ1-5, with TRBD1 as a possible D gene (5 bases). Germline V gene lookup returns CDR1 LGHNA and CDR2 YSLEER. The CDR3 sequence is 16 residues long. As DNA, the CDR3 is TGCGCCAGCAGCCAAGATCCGGGGGGAGCGGATCAGCCCCCGCATTTT. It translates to CASSQDPGGADQPPHF.

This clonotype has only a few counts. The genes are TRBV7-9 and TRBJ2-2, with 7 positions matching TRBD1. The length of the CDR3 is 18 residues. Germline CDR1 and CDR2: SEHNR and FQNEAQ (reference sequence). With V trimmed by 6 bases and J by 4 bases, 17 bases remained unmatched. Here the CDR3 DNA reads TGTGCCAGCAGAAGTAGACGACAGGGATTGGGAAGCACCGGGGAGCTGTTTTTT. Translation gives CASRSRRQGLGSTGELFF.